A selection of T cell receptor beta chains follows, all from one sample in a study of shared clonotypes between healthy human individuals. The assay was immunoSEQ multiplex PCR, and TCRdb's table has in-frame clones only and misses some. The table lists about 870,000 clones, 85% to 95% of them singletons. Sequences were obtained from naive CD8+ T cells sorted from blood. These receptor sequences come from a man aged 25-45 years in good health. CDR3s include the opening cysteine and the closing phenylalanine or tryptophan. The order of the fields is clone size, V gene, J gene, D gene, CDR3 DNA, CDR3 protein. D genes are given only for firm matches. Rows give clone size only sometimes, using once, few, many, or a class for an expanded clone.

size: -
V: TRBV4-1
J: TRBJ2-1
D: TRBD2
DNA: TGCGCCAGCAGCCAAATGGAAGCGGGAGCCCTCGAGAATGAGCAGTTCTTC
CDR3: CASSQMEAGALENEQFF

size: -
V: TRBV18
J: TRBJ2-7
D: TRBD1
DNA: TGTGCCAGCTCACCACCGTTGAACAGGGGCTATAAGTACGAGCAGTACTTC
CDR3: CASSPPLNRGYKYEQYF

size: -
V: TRBV11-3
J: TRBJ2-5
D: TRBD1
DNA: TGTGCCAGCAGCAGACAGGGATATGAAGAGACCCAGTACTTC
CDR3: CASSRQGYEETQYF

size: -
V: TRBV29-1
J: TRBJ2-7
D: TRBD2
DNA: TGCAGCGCCCTTACTAGCGGGAAGGCCTACGAGCAGTACTTC
CDR3: CSALTSGKAYEQYF

size: -
V: TRBV5-5
J: TRBJ2-1
D: -
DNA: TGTGCCAGCAGCTCTTGGGAGAGCTCCTACAATGAGCAGTTCTTC
CDR3: CASSSWESSYNEQFF

size: -
V: TRBV5-1
J: TRBJ2-7
D: TRBD2
DNA: TGCGCCAGCAGCCCCGCCCTAGCGGGGAGCTCCTACGAGCAGTACTTC
CDR3: CASSPALAGSSYEQYF

size: once
V: TRBV15
J: TRBJ1-2
D: -
DNA: TGTGCCACCAGCATAAGAAGGAACTATGGCTACACCTTC
CDR3: CATSIRRNYGYTF

size: -
V: TRBV6-5
J: TRBJ2-1
D: -
DNA: TGTGCCAGCAGTGCGACGGCAGCGCATGAGCAGTTCTTC
CDR3: CASSATAAHEQFF

size: -
V: TRBV29-1
J: TRBJ2-5
D: TRBD1
DNA: TGCAGCGTACTCAGGGGGCCGGGGGTGCGGTACTTC
CDR3: CSVLRGPGVRYF

size: -
V: TRBV18
J: TRBJ1-4
D: -
DNA: TGTGCCAGCTCACCACCCGCGACACAAAATGAAAAACTGTTTTTT
CDR3: CASSPPATQNEKLFF